The rows below give T cell receptor beta chains drawn from one sample of a study of blood T cell repertoires in COVID-19. Only in-frame clones appear in the TCRdb table, and some are missing; sequencing was by immunoSEQ multiplex PCR. The sample lists fewer than 200,000 clones, approximately 84% seen once, with roughly 7.1% in the top ten. Sequencing used peripheral blood. These receptors were taken from a man between 35 and 55 years old who had recovered from COVID-19. Both conserved end residues are part of each CDR3. Fields, in order: D gene, V gene, J gene, clone size, CDR3 DNA, CDR3 protein. D genes are given only for firm matches. The size entry is marked missing in some rows and otherwise reads once, few, many or a size class.

TRBD1	TRBV6-5	TRBJ2-1	.	TGTGCCACTGGACAGGGTATCGACAATGAGCAGTTCTTC	CATGQGIDNEQFF
TRBD1	TRBV7-2	TRBJ2-5	.	TGTGCCAGCAGCAAACGAGGGGGCGTAGGGGAGACCCAGTACTTC	CASSKRGGVGETQYF
TRBD2	TRBV9	TRBJ2-1	.	TGTGCCAGCAGCGGAGAGAGACTAGCGGGGCACAATGAGCAGTTCTTC	CASSGERLAGHNEQFF
.	TRBV6-2/TRBV6-3	TRBJ1-2	.	TGTGCCAGCAGTTACGGGTCACAGGTTGATGGCTACACCTTC	CASSYGSQVDGYTF
TRBD1	TRBV6-2/TRBV6-3	TRBJ2-7	once	TGTGCCAGCAGTTTTCGGTCCAAACCGGGACAGGGGGCGTACGAGCAGTACTTC	CASSFRSKPGQGAYEQYF
TRBD2	TRBV5-1	TRBJ2-3	.	TGCGCCAGCAGCCTAGCGGGAGCCCCAGATACGCAGTATTTT	CASSLAGAPDTQYF
.	TRBV19	TRBJ1-1	.	TGTGCCAGTAGTCTCCGGGAAACTGAAGCTTTCTTT	CASSLRETEAFF
TRBD1	TRBV4-2	TRBJ1-5	.	TGTGCCAGCAGCCAAGATAGACAGGGTAGCAATCAGCCCCAGCATTTT	CASSQDRQGSNQPQHF
.	TRBV7-8	TRBJ2-5	once	TGTGCCAGCAGCCAAGGTCGGGGGATGATGGAGACCCAGTACTTC	CASSQGRGMMETQYF
TRBD2	TRBV4-3	TRBJ2-5	few	TGCGCCAGCAGCCAAGGACTAGGGAGGGGACAAGAGACCCAGTACTTC	CASSQGLGRGQETQYF
TRBD1	TRBV6-2/TRBV6-3	TRBJ1-2	few	TGTGCCAGCAGCCGCGGGACAGGGGCTTATGGCTACACCTTC	CASSRGTGAYGYTF
TRBD2	TRBV11-1	TRBJ2-1	.	TGTGCCAGCAGTCGTAGCGGGGGGGCTTCCTACAATGAGCAGTTCTTC	CASSRSGGASYNEQFF
.	TRBV9	TRBJ1-5	.	TGTGCCAGCGGGAGGGACCAGCCCCAGCATTTT	CASGRDQPQHF
.	TRBV12-3/TRBV12-4	TRBJ2-1	.	TGTGCCAGCAGAGGGGACAATGAGCAGTTCTTC	CASRGDNEQFF
TRBD1	TRBV30	TRBJ1-4	.	TGTGCCTGGAGTCACGGGACAGGGAGTGGGGAAAAACTGTTTTTT	CAWSHGTGSGEKLFF
TRBD1	TRBV25-1	TRBJ1-2	.	TGTGCCAGCAGTGAGCGGACAGGGAAATGGGGCTACACCTTC	CASSERTGKWGYTF
.	TRBV3-1/TRBV3-2	TRBJ1-1	.	TGTGCCAGCAGCCAAGATCCAGTGAACACTGAAGCTTTCTTT	CASSQDPVNTEAFF
TRBD2	TRBV11-3	TRBJ2-3	.	TGTGCCAGCAGCTTAAGAGGACTAGCTGGGGGACTAACGCAGTATTTT	CASSLRGLAGGLTQYF
.	TRBV2	TRBJ1-2	few	TGTGCCAGCAGTGACGCTCTCGGAGCTAACTATGGCTACACCTTC	CASSDALGANYGYTF
TRBD2	TRBV7-2	TRBJ2-7	.	TGTGCCAGCAGCCCCACTTGGGCTAGCGGGAGTCCCTACGAGCAGTACTTC	CASSPTWASGSPYEQYF
.	TRBV7-6	TRBJ1-2	.	TGTGCCAGCAGCTATCCCGGGGGCTATGGCTACACCTTC	CASSYPGGYGYTF
TRBD1	TRBV12-5	TRBJ1-2	.	TGTGCTAGTGGACCCGGGACAGTATATGGCTACACCTTC	CASGPGTVYGYTF
TRBD2	TRBV30	TRBJ2-7	.	TGTGCCTGGAGTAACCCGGGGGGGGGCTACGAGCAGTACTTC	CAWSNPGGGYEQYF
TRBD1	TRBV30	TRBJ1-2	once	TGTGCCTGGAGTTCCGGGACAGGGCGCGGCTACACCTTC	CAWSSGTGRGYTF
.	TRBV5-8	TRBJ1-3	.	TGTGCCAGCAGCTTGCACAGGACCTCTGGAAACACCATATATTTT	CASSLHRTSGNTIYF
TRBD1	TRBV13	TRBJ1-2	.	TGTGCCAGCAGCCACCTAGGACAGGGGGGGAACTATGGCTACACCTTC	CASSHLGQGGNYGYTF
.	TRBV6-2/TRBV6-3	TRBJ1-3	.	TGTGCCAGCAGTTATTTTTGGACAGCTTCTGGAAACACCATATATTTT	CASSYFWTASGNTIYF
.	TRBV18	TRBJ1-2	.	TGTGCCAGCTCACCACCAACGGGAGACTATGGCTACACCTTC	CASSPPTGDYGYTF
TRBD2	TRBV5-1	TRBJ2-3	.	TGCGCCATCCCACTGGGACTAGCGAGCTTAATACCCTCCGGCACAGATACGCAGTATTTT	CAIPLGLASLIPSGTDTQYF
.	TRBV7-2	TRBJ1-1	.	TGTGCCAGCAGCTTAGCGGCACGGAACACTGAAGCTTTCTTT	CASSLAARNTEAFF
.	TRBV29-1	TRBJ1-1	few	TGCAGCGTTGGCCGGTCAGGGAAGAACACTGAAGCTTTCTTT	CSVGRSGKNTEAFF
TRBD1	TRBV20-1	TRBJ2-5	once	TGCAGTGCGACAGGGTTAGAGACCCAGTACTTC	CSATGLETQYF
.	TRBV6-6	TRBJ2-7	.	TGTGCCAGCAGTTTCGGCGGGTCAACCTACGAGCAGTACTTC	CASSFGGSTYEQYF
TRBD1	TRBV6-2/TRBV6-3	TRBJ2-1	.	TGTGCCAGCAGTTACTCTCGGGACAGGGGAATCAATGAGCAGTTCTTC	CASSYSRDRGINEQFF
TRBD1	TRBV10-3	TRBJ1-2	.	TGTGCCATCAGTGAGTCTAATGGACAGGGGAATGGCTACACCTTC	CAISESNGQGNGYTF
TRBD1	TRBV10-3	TRBJ1-5	.	TGTGCCATCAGTGAGGATTTGACAGGGTCGCTCGGCAATCAGCCCCAGCATTTT	CAISEDLTGSLGNQPQHF
TRBD2	TRBV24-1	TRBJ2-3	.	TGTGCCACCAGTACTCCAGCGGGAGAAGAAGATACGCAGTATTTT	CATSTPAGEEDTQYF
.	TRBV7-2	TRBJ2-1	.	TGTGCCAGCAGCTTAGTTCGGTACAATGAGCAGTTCTTC	CASSLVRYNEQFF
.	TRBV20-1	TRBJ1-2	once	TGCAGTGCTAGTTCAGGGATCGATGGCTACACCTTC	CSASSGIDGYTF
.	TRBV28	TRBJ1-5	.	TGTGCCAGCAGTTTCGAACCGAGTCAGCCCCAGCATTTT	CASSFEPSQPQHF
.	TRBV6-5	TRBJ1-1	few	TGTGCCAGCGCCGGGGGGACTGAAGCTTTCTTT	CASAGGTEAFF
TRBD2	TRBV19	TRBJ2-2	.	TGTGCCAGTAGTTCTCGACTAGCGGGGGAGAACACCGGGGAGCTGTTTTTT	CASSSRLAGENTGELFF
TRBD2	TRBV29-1	TRBJ2-3	.	TGCAGCGTTGGACTAGCGGGAGTTACAGATACGCAGTATTTT	CSVGLAGVTDTQYF
TRBD2	TRBV6-6	TRBJ2-1	.	TGTGCCAGCAGTAGCGGGAGCGCTTGGTTCTTC	CASSSGSAWFF
.	TRBV2	TRBJ1-4	.	TGTGCCAGCAGTGTATCCAGGCTTAATGAAAAACTGTTTTTT	CASSVSRLNEKLFF
.	TRBV30	TRBJ2-1	.	TGTGCCTGGAGTGTGGACAGCTCCTACAATGAGCAGTTCTTC	CAWSVDSSYNEQFF
TRBD2	TRBV7-2	TRBJ2-2	once	TGTGCCAGCAGCCGTGGACTAGCGGGAAACGGGGAGCTGTTTTTT	CASSRGLAGNGELFF
.	TRBV7-9	TRBJ2-7	few	TGTGCCAGCAGCCGGGGATCCCCGTCCGAGCAGTACTTC	CASSRGSPSEQYF
TRBD2	TRBV19	TRBJ2-1	.	TGTGCCAGTAGCCGAACTTCTAGCGGCTGGGATGAGCAGTTCTTC	CASSRTSSGWDEQFF
TRBD2	TRBV13	TRBJ2-4	.	TGTGCCAGCAGCTTAGGGACTAGCGGGAGGAACATTCAGTACTTC	CASSLGTSGRNIQYF